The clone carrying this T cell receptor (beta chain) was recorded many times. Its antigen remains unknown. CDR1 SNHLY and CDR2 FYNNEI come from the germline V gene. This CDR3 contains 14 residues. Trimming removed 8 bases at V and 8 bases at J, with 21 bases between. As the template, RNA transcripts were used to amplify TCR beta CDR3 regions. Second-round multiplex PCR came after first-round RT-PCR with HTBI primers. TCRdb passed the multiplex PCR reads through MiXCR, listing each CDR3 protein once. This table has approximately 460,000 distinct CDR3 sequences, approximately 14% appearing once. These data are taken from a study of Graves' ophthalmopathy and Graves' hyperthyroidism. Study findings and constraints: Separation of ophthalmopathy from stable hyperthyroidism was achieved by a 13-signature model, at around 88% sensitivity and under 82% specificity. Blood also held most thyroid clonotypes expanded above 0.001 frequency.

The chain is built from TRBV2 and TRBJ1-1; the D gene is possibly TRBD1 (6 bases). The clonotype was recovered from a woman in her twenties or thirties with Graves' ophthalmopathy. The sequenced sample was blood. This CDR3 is CASHYRELSIEAFF. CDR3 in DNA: TGTGCCAGCCATTACAGGGAATTATCCATAGAAGCTTTCTTT.